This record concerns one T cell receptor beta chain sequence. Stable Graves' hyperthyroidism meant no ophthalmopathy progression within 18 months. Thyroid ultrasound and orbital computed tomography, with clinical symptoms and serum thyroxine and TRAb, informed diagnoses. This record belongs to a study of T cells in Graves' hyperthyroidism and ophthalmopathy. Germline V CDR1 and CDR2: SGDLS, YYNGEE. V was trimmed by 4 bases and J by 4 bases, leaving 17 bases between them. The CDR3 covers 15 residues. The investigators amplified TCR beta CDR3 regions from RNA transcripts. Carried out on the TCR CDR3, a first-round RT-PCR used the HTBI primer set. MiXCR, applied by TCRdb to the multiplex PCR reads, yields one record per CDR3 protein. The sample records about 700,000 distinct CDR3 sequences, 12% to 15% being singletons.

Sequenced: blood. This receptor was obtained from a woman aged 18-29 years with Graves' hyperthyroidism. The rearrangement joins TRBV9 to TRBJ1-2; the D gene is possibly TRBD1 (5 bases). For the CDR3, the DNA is TGTGCCAGCAGCCCTAGCGGGGGTTCAGCCTATGGCTACACCTTC. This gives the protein CASSPSGGSAYGYTF.